These 32 T cell receptor beta chains were all obtained from the same sample, sequenced in a study of STAT5B mutations in CD4+ large granular lymphocyte leukemia. The data were produced by immunoSEQ multiplex PCR, yet TCRdb's version contains in-frame clones alone and is incomplete. Here the sample spans about 24,000 clones, roughly 70% being singletons. Sequencing used CD4+ T cells from blood buffy coats. The receptors were sampled from a human donor in good health.

The chain joins TRBV6-5 to TRBJ1-4; D possibly corresponds to TRBD1 (6 bases). V lost 4 bases to trimming and J lost 7 bases, with 13 bases between them. Germline CDR1 MNHEY, CDR2 SVGAGI. The length of the CDR3 is 14 residues. The CDR3: CASSSSKTGEKLFF. Written as DNA, the CDR3 is TGTGCCAGCAGTTCCAGTAAGACAGGTGAAAAACTGTTTTTT.

The rearrangement uses TRBV10-1 and TRBJ2-7; D remains ambiguous. CDR1 is WNHNN and CDR2 is SYGVQD in the germline V gene (reference sequence). V dropped 5 bases and J dropped 2 bases, with 16 bases sitting between them. The CDR3 has 15 residues. The CDR3 is CASSYRLRPTYEQYF. In nucleotides, the CDR3 is TGCGCCAGCAGTTACCGGTTGCGGCCCACCTACGAGCAGTACTTC.

This chain uses TRBV6-1 with TRBJ2-7, with D maybe TRBD1 (6 bases). Germline CDR1 MNHNS, CDR2 SASEGT. The V and J ends lost 6 bases and 0 bases respectively, with 15 bases between them. The CDR3 consists of 15 residues. The CDR3 DNA is TGTGCCAGCAGGTTGGGGGCAGATAGCTCCTACGAGCAGTACTTC. Translation gives CASRLGADSSYEQYF.

The chain joins TRBV9 to TRBJ2-1; D not certain. Germline CDR1 reads SGDLS; CDR2 reads YYNGEE. V dropped 3 bases and J dropped 3 bases, with 1 base sitting between them. This CDR3 comprises 11 residues. The CDR3 sequence is CASSGYNEQFF. Written as DNA, the CDR3 is TGTGCCAGCAGCGGCTACAATGAGCAGTTCTTC.

This sequence joins TRBV7-2 and TRBJ1-6; 7 bases map to TRBD1. Germline lookup yields CDR1 SGHTA and CDR2 FQGNSA. The CDR3 totals 16 residues. J lost 5 bases, V lost 5 bases, and 9 bases had no gene match. CDR3 in amino acids: CASSAGTAYNNSPLHF. In nucleotides, the CDR3 is TGTGCCAGCAGCGCCGGGACAGCGTACAATAATTCACCCCTCCACTTT.

The rearrangement uses TRBV6-1 and TRBJ2-5; 11 bases line up with TRBD1. Germline V CDR1 and CDR2: MNHNS, SASEGT. There are 15 residues in the CDR3. The V and J ends lost 6 bases and 6 bases, in that order; junction bases with no gene match: 9. The CDR3: CASRPVWDRGKTQYF. The CDR3 coding sequence is TGTGCCAGCAGACCTGTATGGGACAGGGGGAAGACCCAGTACTTC.

There are a few counts of this clone. One junction end disagrees with the germline gene, perhaps due to a read error. The chain joins TRBV7-7 to TRBJ2-7, with a weak D call TRBD1 (6 bases). Germline V gene lookup returns CDR1 SSHAT and CDR2 FNYEAQ (reference sequence). This CDR3 spans 12 amino acids. The CDR3 DNA is TGTGCTAGCAGCCCCACAGGGATCGAGCAGTACTTC. Protein product: CASSPTGIEQYF. Variable domain in full (rest from reference TRBV7-7 and TRBJ2-7): GAGVSQSPRYKVTKRGQDVTLRCDPISSHATLYWYQQALGQGPEFLTYFNYEAQPDKSGLPSDRFSAERPEGSISTLTIQRTEQRDSAMYRCASSPTGIEQYFGPGTRLTVT.

This clone was detected only once. V is TRBV28 and J is TRBJ1-2; 7 nucleotides match TRBD1. Looked up from germline, CDR1 is MDHEN and CDR2 is SYDVKM. V trimming: 10 bases; J trimming: 4 bases; junction bases outside the gene matches: 9. The CDR3 covers 13 residues. The CDR3 DNA sequence: TGTGCCACCAGGACAGGTGGAGTCTATGGCTACACCTTC. Translation: CATRTGGVYGYTF.

The chain uses TRBV13 and TRBJ2-1; 8 bases align to TRBD2. This CDR3 region has 18 residues. V lost 1 base, J lost 8 bases, and 16 bases stayed unmatched. The germline V gene encodes CDR1 PRHDT and CDR2 FYEKMQ (reference sequence). The DNA of the CDR3 is TGTGCCAGCAGCTTAGTAGCCTTGGCATTCCCGACTAGCGATGAGCAGTTCTTC. It encodes CASSLVALAFPTSDEQFF.

With regard to this clone: An end of the junction differs from the germline gene, which may be a read error. V usage is TRBV5-6 and J usage is TRBJ2-1; D is undetermined. CDR1 SGHDT and CDR2 YYEEEE come from the germline V gene. The CDR3 spans 11 residues. CDR3 residues: CASTRNNGQFF. The CDR3 DNA reads as TGTGCCAGCACCCGAAACAATGGGCAGTTCTTC.

In this sample, this clone turned up a few times. The chain joins TRBV7-9 to TRBJ1-2; 7 bases are shared with TRBD1. Looked up from germline, CDR1 is SEHNR and CDR2 is FQNEAQ (reference sequence). This CDR3 has 12 residues. J gave up 8 bases and V 4 bases, and 4 bases lay outside the gene matches. This chain's CDR3 is CASSSQGGGYTF. Written as DNA, the CDR3 is TGTGCCAGCAGCTCCCAGGGGGGCGGCTACACCTTC.

The J gene is TRBJ1-2, the V gene TRBV5-3, with 7 bases aligning to TRBD1. TRBV5-3 is known as an ORF, though its function is uncertain. V was clipped by 8 bases and J by 6 bases; unmatched bases: 10. The CDR3 contains 13 residues. Here the CDR3 reads CASRTGTDHGYTF. CDR3 sequence (DNA): TGTGCCAGCAGAACCGGGACAGATCATGGCTACACCTTC.

The genes are TRBV5-1 and TRBJ1-3; D perhaps matches TRBD1 (6 bases). The CDR3 has 16 amino acids. Trimming removed 0 bases from V and 3 bases from J, with 13 bases in between. Germline lookup yields CDR1 SGHRS and CDR2 YFSETQ. This chain's CDR3 is CASSLGQQGSGNTIYF. In DNA form, the CDR3 reads TGCGCCAGCAGCTTGGGGCAACAGGGTAGTGGAAACACCATATATTTT.

This clone occurred a few times. The V gene is TRBV7-9, the J gene TRBJ1-1, with D possibly matching TRBD1 (5 bases). V dropped 2 bases and J dropped 0 bases, with 19 bases sitting between them. Germline-derived CDR1 and CDR2 are SEHNR and FQNEAQ (reference sequence). The CDR3 extends over 18 amino acids. As DNA, the CDR3 is TGTGCCAGCAGCTTACTCTCAGGGACGGGCTTCGTGAACACTGAAGCTTTCTTT. It codes for CASSLLSGTGFVNTEAFF.

The chain combines TRBV6-5 with TRBJ1-6; TRBD1 is a possible D gene (6 bases). The V end lost 2 bases, the J end lost 7 bases, and 12 bases lay between the germline ends. There are 15 residues in the CDR3. The germline CDR1 and CDR2 sequences are MNHEY and SVGAGI. The CDR3 protein is CASSYGAGVNSPLHF. CDR3 DNA sequence: TGTGCCAGCAGTTACGGGGCAGGGGTAAATTCACCCCTCCACTTT.

This clone qualifies as medium-sized. The chain employs TRBV2 and TRBJ2-4; 7 bases are a match to TRBD1. V lost 5 bases, J lost 7 bases, and 5 bases stayed unmatched. The CDR3 contains 13 residues. CDR1 is SNHLY and CDR2 is FYNNEI in the germline V gene. CDR3 residues: CASSTDRENIQYF. The CDR3 coding sequence is TGTGCCAGCAGTACCGACAGGGAGAACATTCAGTACTTC.

The genes are TRBV18 and TRBJ2-3; 7 bases map to TRBD2. Germline CDR1 is KGHSH and CDR2 is LQKENI. The CDR3 is 16 amino acids. With 6 bases clipped from V and 0 bases from J, the junction kept 9 bases outside the gene matches. The CDR3 spells CASSPLSRGSTDTQYF. CDR3 sequence (DNA): TGTGCCAGCTCCCCTCTCTCGCGGGGGAGCACAGATACGCAGTATTTT.

This chain connects TRBV19 to TRBJ2-7; either TRBD1 or TRBD2 may fit D (5 bases each). The V gene lost 7 bases and the J gene lost 1 base, with 11 bases spanning the gap. In germline, CDR1 is LNHDA, CDR2 SQIVND (reference sequence). This CDR3 region has 13 residues. The CDR3 bases are TGTGCCAGTACGTCAGAGGGGTCCTACGAGCAGTACTTC. Its translation is CASTSEGSYEQYF.

V gene TRBV5-1 combines with J gene TRBJ1-2; 11 bases align to TRBD1. V dropped 2 bases and J dropped 6; count of bases not matched to a gene: 3. This CDR3 region has 14 residues. CDR1 and CDR2 (germline): SGHRS, YFSETQ. Here the CDR3 DNA reads TGCGCCAGCAGCTTTGGGACAGGGGGTGATGGCTACACCTTC. Translating it yields CASSFGTGGDGYTF.

The chain carries TRBV28 and TRBJ1-6; possibly TRBD1 for D (6 bases). The length of the CDR3 is 14 residues. CDR1 and CDR2 from the germline V gene are MDHEN and SYDVKM. Trimming pared 3 bases from V and 9 bases from J, leaving 12 bases between. CDR3: CASSFIQGPSPLHF. The DNA of the CDR3 is TGTGCCAGCAGTTTTATACAGGGACCTTCACCCCTCCACTTT.

The chain carries TRBV5-1 and TRBJ2-7; D gene uncertain. The CDR3 totals 11 residues. Trimming shortened V by 0 bases and J by 4 bases, and 2 bases separated the two germline ends. Germline CDR1 and CDR2: SGHRS and YFSETQ. CDR3 residues: CASSLGYEQYF. The CDR3 region has the DNA TGCGCCAGCAGCTTGGGTTACGAGCAGTACTTC.

The V call is TRBV6-1, the J call TRBJ2-7; possibly TRBD1 or TRBD2 for D (5 bases each). CDR1 is MNHNS and CDR2 is SASEGT in the germline V gene. The CDR3 loop spans 13 amino acids. The germline V and J ends were trimmed by 7 bases and 9 bases, with 19 bases remaining between them. This chain's CDR3 is CASIPGTFKLQYF. The CDR3 nucleotides read TGTGCCAGCATCCCCGGGACGTTTAAGCTGCAGTACTTC.

The V gene is TRBV7-9, the J gene TRBJ2-5; D remains ambiguous. Germline V CDR1 and CDR2: SEHNR, FQNEAQ (reference sequence). The CDR3 has 11 amino acids. V was pared by 5 bases and J by 0 bases, with 1 base between. CDR3 DNA: TGTGCCAGCAGCAACCAAGAGACCCAGTACTTC. Amino acids: CASSNQETQYF.

J is TRBJ2-1 and V is TRBV5-1; possibly TRBD2 for D (6 bases). Germline values: CDR1 SGHRS, CDR2 YFSETQ. Trimming took off 4 bases at V and 0 bases at J, with 11 bases between the two ends. The CDR3 runs to 15 residues. This CDR3 is CASSVDGSSYNEQFF. DNA for the CDR3: TGCGCCAGCAGCGTCGACGGGAGCTCCTACAATGAGCAGTTCTTC.

This clone came up a few times. The CDR3 DNA follows: TGTGCCAGCAGTGAACAGATCTTTGCAGCGACGCAGTATTTT. Translated: CASSEQIFAATQYF. V usage is TRBV2 and J usage is TRBJ2-3; D is ambiguous. Germline CDR1 is SNHLY and CDR2 is FYNNEI. The CDR3 extends over 14 amino acids. V was shortened by 2 bases and J by 9 bases, with 15 bases between the two germline ends.

This clone appeared a few times. The rearrangement uses TRBV5-4 and TRBJ2-7; D uncertain. CDR1 SGHNT and CDR2 YYREEE come from the germline V gene (reference sequence). V lost 3 bases to trimming and J lost 6 bases, with 10 bases between them. This CDR3 is built from 12 residues. As DNA, the CDR3 is TGTGCCAGCAGCTCCACCGCCAGCGAGCAGTACTTC. Amino acids: CASSSTASEQYF.

This chain joins TRBV28 and TRBJ1-1; TRBD1 agrees at 9 bases. Germline V gene sequence: CDR1 MDHEN, CDR2 SYDVKM. The CDR3 sequence is 15 residues long. V lost 4 bases and J lost 2; bases outside the gene matches: 5. CDR3 DNA sequence: TGTGCCAGCAGTTCCCGGACAGGGGCTAACACTGAAGCTTTCTTT. Protein product: CASSSRTGANTEAFF.

This clone has only a few counts. The chain carries TRBV2 and TRBJ2-7; 12 bases match TRBD1. Germline CDR1 is SNHLY and CDR2 is FYNNEI. V dropped 4 bases and J dropped 9; count of bases not matched to a gene: 10. This CDR3 has 15 residues. The CDR3: CASSVLGTGGAGQYF. CDR3 sequence (DNA): TGTGCCAGCAGTGTTTTGGGGACAGGGGGCGCAGGGCAGTACTTC.

The chain recombines TRBV13 with TRBJ1-2, with 9 nucleotides matching TRBD1. Germline CDR1 is PRHDT and CDR2 is FYEKMQ (reference sequence). After removal of 5 bases from V and 0 bases from J, the junction contained 7 bases not matched to a gene. There are 16 residues in the CDR3. The CDR3 region has the DNA TGTGCCAGCAGCATAAGACAGGGGGTTACTAACTATGGCTACACCTTC. Its translation: CASSIRQGVTNYGYTF.

The chain employs TRBV6-1 and TRBJ1-3; D may be TRBD1 (5 bases). Germline CDR1 MNHNS, CDR2 SASEGT. The CDR3 has 15 amino acids. V shed 6 bases and J shed 0 bases, with 12 bases lying between them. The CDR3 sequence is CASSSTGHSGNTIYF. The CDR3 DNA reads TGTGCCAGCAGCTCCACGGGGCACTCTGGAAACACCATATATTTT.

V usage is TRBV28 and J usage is TRBJ2-3, with 8 positions matching TRBD2. V lost 3 bases, J lost 2 bases, and 4 bases stayed unmatched. The CDR3 consists of 15 residues. Germline CDR1 and CDR2: MDHEN and SYDVKM. This CDR3 is CASSFSGVFTDTQYF. CDR3 bases: TGTGCCAGCAGTTTTAGCGGGGTTTTCACAGATACGCAGTATTTT. Full variable domain (remainder filled in from reference TRBV28 and TRBJ2-3): DVKVTQSSRYLVKRTGEKVFLECVQDMDHENMFWYRQDPGLGLRLIYFSYDVKMKEKGDIPEGYSVSREKKERFSLILESASTNQTSMYLCASSFSGVFTDTQYFGPGTRLTVL.

The V gene is TRBV7-9, the J gene TRBJ2-3; no definite D call. The CDR3 contains 15 residues. Germline CDR1 and CDR2: SEHNR and FQNEAQ (reference sequence). V was shortened by 3 bases and J by 0 bases, with 10 bases between the two germline ends. The CDR3 sequence is CASSFRGPSTDTQYF. The CDR3 region has the DNA TGTGCCAGCAGCTTCCGAGGACCTAGCACAGATACGCAGTATTTT.